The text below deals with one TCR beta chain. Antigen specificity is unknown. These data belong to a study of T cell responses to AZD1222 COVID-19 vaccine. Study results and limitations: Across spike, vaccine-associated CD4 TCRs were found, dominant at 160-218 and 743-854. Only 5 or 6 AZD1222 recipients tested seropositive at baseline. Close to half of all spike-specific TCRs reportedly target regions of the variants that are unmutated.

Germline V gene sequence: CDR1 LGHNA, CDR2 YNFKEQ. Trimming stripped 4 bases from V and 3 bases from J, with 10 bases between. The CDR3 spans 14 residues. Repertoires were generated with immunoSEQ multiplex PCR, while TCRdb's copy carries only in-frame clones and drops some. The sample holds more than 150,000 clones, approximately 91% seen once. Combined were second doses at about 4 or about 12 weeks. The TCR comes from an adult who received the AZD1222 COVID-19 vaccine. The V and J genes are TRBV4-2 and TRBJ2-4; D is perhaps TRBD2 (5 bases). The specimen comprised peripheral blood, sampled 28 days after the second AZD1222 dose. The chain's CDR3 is CASSRAGDKNIQYF. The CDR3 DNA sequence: TGTGCCAGCAGCCGAGCCGGGGACAAAAACATTCAGTACTTC.